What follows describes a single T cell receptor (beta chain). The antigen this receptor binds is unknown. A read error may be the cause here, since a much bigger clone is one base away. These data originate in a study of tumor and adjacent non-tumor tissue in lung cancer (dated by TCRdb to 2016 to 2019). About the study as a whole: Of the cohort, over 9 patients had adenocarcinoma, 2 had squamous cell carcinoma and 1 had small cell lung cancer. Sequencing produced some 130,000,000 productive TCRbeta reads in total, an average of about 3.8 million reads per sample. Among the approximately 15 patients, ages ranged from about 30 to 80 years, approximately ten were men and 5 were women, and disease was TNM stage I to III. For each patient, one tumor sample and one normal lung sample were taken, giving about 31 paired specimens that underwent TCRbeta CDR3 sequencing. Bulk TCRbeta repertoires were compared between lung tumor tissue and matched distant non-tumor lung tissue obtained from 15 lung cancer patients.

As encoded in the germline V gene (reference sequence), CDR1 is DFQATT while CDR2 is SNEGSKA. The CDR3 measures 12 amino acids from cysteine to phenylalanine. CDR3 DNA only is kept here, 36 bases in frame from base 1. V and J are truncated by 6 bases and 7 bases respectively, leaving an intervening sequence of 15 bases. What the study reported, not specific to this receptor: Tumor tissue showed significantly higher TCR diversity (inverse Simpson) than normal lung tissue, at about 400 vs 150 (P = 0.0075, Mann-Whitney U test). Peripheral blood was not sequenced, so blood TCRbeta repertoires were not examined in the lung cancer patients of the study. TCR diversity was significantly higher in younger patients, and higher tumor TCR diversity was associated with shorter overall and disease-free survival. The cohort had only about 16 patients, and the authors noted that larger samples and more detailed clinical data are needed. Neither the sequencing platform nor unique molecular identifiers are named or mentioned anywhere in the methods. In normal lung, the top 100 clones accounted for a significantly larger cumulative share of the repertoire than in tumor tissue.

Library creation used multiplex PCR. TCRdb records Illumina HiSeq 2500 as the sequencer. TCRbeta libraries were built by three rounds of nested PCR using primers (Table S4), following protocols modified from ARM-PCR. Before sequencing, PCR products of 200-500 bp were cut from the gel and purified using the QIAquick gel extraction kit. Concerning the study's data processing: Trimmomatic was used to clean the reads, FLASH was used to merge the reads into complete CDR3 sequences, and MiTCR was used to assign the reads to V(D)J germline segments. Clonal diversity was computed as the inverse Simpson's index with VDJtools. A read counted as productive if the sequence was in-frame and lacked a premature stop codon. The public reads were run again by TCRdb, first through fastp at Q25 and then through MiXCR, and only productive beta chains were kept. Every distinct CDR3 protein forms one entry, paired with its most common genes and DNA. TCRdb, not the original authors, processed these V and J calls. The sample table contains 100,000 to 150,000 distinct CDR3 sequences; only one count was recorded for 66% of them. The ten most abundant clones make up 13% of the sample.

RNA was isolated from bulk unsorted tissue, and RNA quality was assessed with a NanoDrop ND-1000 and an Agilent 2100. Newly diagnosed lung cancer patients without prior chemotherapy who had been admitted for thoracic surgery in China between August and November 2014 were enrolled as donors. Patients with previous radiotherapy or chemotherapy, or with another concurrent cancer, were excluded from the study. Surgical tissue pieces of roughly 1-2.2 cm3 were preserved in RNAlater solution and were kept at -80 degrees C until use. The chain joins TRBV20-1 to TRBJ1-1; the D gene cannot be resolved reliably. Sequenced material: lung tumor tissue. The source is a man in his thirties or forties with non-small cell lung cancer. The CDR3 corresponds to CSARTRKVEAFF. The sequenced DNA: TGCAGTGCCCGGACCCGGAAGGTTGAAGCTTTCTTT.